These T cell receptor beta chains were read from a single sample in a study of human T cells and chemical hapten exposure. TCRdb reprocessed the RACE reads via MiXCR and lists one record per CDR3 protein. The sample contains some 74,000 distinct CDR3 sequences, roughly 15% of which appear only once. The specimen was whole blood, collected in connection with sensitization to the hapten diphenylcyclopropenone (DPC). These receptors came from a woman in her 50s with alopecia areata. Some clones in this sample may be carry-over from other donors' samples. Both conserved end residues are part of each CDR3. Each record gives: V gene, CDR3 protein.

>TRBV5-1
CASSLEPIYGYTF
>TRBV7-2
CAGSRGPGRDNEQFF
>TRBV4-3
CASSQVIKGNTEAFF
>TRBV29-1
CSVEDVTAFRTYEQYF
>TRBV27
CASRGTSGRSKPKDIQYF
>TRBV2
CASSAEGYEQYF
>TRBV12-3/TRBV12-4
CASTSGTGLETQYF
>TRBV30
CAWSESLWNTEAFF
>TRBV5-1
CASSLRGGELFF
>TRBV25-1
CASSEGPLAGGSYNEQFF
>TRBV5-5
CASSFTSTTYEQYF
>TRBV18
CASSLQGNYEQYF
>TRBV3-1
CASSRATVNTEAFF
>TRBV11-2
CASRQGPEQYF
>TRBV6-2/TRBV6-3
CASSRPGQETQYF
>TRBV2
CASRPGTSSYNEQFF
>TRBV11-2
CASSFSSGTTEAFF
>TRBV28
CASSPSGQGRAFF
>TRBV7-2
CASSSDRGQILGYTF
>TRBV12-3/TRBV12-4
CASSPPGLRQETQYF
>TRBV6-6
CASSQRSTEAFF
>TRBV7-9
CASSLAGSLETQYF
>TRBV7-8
CASSLARREQFF
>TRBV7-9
CASSGRGDTGELFF
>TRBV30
CAWKDSSNQPQHF
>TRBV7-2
CASSSRGQGAFETQYF
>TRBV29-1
CSVERSRETQYF
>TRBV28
CASSGTTNTGELFF
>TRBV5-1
CASSVTGPNIGELFF
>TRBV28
CASSFGGIYNSPLHF
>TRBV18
CASSPRIKDAGGIGYTF
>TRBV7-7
CASSLLGGSQETQYF
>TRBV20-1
CSASRSGSKQETQYF
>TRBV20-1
CSARVSQYYNEQFF
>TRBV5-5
CASSAAGVWNEQFF
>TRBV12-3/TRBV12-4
CASSSLTSGGNTGELFF
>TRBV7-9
CASSQTGQSEVIQYF
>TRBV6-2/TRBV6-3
CASSYSFRDGLQPQHF
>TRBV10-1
CASSGDTEAFF
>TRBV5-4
CASSLWAESDTEAFF
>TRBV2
CASSGRSNTEAFF
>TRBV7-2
CASSLDPLGVNEQFF
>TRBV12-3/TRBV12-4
CASGRDSLSNYGYTF
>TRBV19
CASSRRQGGSTGELFF
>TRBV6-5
CASSHSSSGRRNEQFF
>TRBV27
CASSRGTTETQYF
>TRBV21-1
CASAPGDPYRQNANTGELFF
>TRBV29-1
CSVVRTGRETQYF
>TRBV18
CASSQTTGSEQYF
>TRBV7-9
CASSLVLAMNTGELFF
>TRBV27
CASSLSPGSAYAYGYTF
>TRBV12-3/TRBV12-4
CASSLMSSGRSTGELFF
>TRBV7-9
CASSLGQIEAFF
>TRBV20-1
CSARALTRRGEQYF
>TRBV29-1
CSVGVTGGFNEKLFF
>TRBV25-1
CASREIYEQYF
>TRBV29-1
CSVESPSGEQYF
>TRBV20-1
CSADSKGYTF